The T cell receptor (beta chain) described here comes from a study of CD8 T cells in Susac syndrome. Random-hexamer reverse transcription was applied to 0.5 to 1 ug RNA. TCR beta CDR3 was amplified by immunoSEQ multiplex PCR. This amplification extended across 54 Vbeta and 13 Jbeta segments. MiXCR was run by TCRdb on the immunoSEQ multiplex PCR reads, yielding one entry per CDR3 protein. The sample comprises over 300,000 distinct CDR3 sequences, 92% of which are singletons, and approximately 0.065% rests with the top ten. High-throughput TCR beta sequencing covered peripheral CD8+ and CD4+ T cells. Relapsing-remitting disease, either stable or active, was present in the treatment-naive patients who were the multiple sclerosis controls. Negative isolation was applied to CD8+ and CD4+ T cells, and FACS enrichment was applied to TEMRA cells. The CDR3 contains 13 residues. CDR1 is ENHRY and CDR2 is SYGVKD in the germline V gene. Trimming took 6 bases from V and 6 from J, leaving 13 bases between them.

The J gene is TRBJ2-3, the V gene TRBV10-3; TRBD1 might be the D (5 bases). The receptor comes from a human donor with multiple sclerosis. The sequenced sample consisted of CD4+ T cells from PBMCs. Here the CDR3 reads CAISHLGADTQYF. DNA for the CDR3: TGTGCCATCAGCCATTTAGGGGCCGATACGCAGTATTTT.